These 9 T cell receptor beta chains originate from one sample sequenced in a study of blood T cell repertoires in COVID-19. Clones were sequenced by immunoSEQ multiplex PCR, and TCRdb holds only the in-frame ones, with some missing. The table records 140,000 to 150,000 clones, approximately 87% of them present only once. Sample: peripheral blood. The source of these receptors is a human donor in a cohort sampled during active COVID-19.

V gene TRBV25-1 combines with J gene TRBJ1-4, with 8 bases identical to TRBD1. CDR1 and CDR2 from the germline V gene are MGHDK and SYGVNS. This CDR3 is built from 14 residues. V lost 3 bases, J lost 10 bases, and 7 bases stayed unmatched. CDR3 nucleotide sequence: TGTGCCAGCAGTGACCGGGACAGGCTCGGAAAACTGTTTTTT. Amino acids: CASSDRDRLGKLFF. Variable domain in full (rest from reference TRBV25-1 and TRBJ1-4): EADIYQTPRYLVIGTGKKITLECSQTMGHDKMYWYQQDPGMELHLIHYSYGVNSTEKGDLSSESTVSRIRTEHFPLTLESARPSHTSQYLCASSDRDRLGKLFFGSGTQLSVL.

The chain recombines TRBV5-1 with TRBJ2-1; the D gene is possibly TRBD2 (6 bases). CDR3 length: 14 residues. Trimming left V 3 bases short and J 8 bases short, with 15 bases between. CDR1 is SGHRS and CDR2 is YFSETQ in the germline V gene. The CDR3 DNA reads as TGCGCCAGCAGCTCGGACTATCCCGGGGATGAGCAGTTCTTC. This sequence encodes CASSSDYPGDEQFF.

In nucleotides, the CDR3 is TGTGCCAGCAGTTTAGCAGCTGGAGGAAAACTGTTTTTT. Amino acids: CASSLAAGGKLFF. This chain links TRBV12-3 or TRBV12-4 with TRBJ1-4, with D unresolved. The CDR3 consists of 13 residues. Trimming took off 0 bases at V and 10 bases at J, with 9 bases between the two ends.

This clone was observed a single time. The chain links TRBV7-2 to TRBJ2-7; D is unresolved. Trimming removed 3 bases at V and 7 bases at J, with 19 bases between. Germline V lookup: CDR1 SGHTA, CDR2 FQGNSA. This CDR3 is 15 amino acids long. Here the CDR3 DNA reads TGTGCCAGCAGCTTTCTAATGGCGGTCCTGAGGGAGCAGTACGTC. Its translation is CASSFLMAVLREQYV.

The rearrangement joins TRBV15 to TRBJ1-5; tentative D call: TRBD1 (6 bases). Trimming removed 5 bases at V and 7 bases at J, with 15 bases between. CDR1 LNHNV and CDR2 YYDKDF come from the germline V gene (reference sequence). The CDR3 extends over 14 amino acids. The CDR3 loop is CATSLGGGRQPQHF. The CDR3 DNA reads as TGTGCCACCAGCCTGGGAGGGGGGCGGCAGCCCCAGCATTTT.

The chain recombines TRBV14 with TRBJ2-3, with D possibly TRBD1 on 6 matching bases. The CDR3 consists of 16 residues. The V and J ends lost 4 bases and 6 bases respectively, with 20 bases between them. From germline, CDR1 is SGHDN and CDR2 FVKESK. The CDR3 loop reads CASSPRGRWGGDTQYF. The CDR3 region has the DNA TGTGCCAGCAGCCCCAGGGGACGCTGGGGTGGTGATACGCAGTATTTT.

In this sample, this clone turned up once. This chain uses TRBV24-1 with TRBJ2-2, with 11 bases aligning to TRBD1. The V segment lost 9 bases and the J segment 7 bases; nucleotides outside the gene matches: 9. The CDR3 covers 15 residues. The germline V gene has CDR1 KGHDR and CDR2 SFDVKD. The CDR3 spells CATARTGGRGGELFF. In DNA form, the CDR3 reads TGTGCCACCGCTCGGACAGGGGGCAGAGGCGGGGAGCTGTTTTTT.

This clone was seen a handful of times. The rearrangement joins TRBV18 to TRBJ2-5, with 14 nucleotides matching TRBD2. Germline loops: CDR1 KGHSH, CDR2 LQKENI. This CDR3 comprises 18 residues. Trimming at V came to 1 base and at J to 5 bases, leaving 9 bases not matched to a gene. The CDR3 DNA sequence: TGTGCCAGCTCACCACGGAAGCAGGGACTAGCGGGAGACGAGACCCAGTACTTC. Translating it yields CASSPRKQGLAGDETQYF.

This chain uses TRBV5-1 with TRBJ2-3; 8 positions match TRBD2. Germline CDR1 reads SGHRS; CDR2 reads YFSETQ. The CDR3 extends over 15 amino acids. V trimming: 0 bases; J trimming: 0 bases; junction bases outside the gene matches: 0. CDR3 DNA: TGCGCCAGCAGCTTGGAGCGGGAGAGCACAGATACGCAGTATTTT. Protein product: CASSLERESTDTQYF.